The source of this TCR beta chain is a study of CD8 T cells in Susac syndrome. Unmatched junction bases numbered 8, after V lost 6 bases and J lost 0 bases. This CDR3 spans 15 amino acids. TCR beta sequencing covered blood CD8+ and CD4+ T cells. Roughly 0.45 to 1 ug RNA was reverse transcribed with random hexamers. The CDR3 of TCR beta was amplified by immunoSEQ multiplex PCR across 54 Vbeta and 13 Jbeta. In TCRdb, the immunoSEQ multiplex PCR reads were re-called with MiXCR into one record per CDR3 protein. The sample lists approximately 180,000 distinct CDR3 sequences, 90% to 95% seen once, with around 0.097% in the top ten.

This chain connects TRBV12-3 or TRBV12-4 to TRBJ2-7; 7 bases map to TRBD1. This clonotype originated in a human donor with multiple sclerosis. The sample was CD4+ T cells from PBMCs. The CDR3 nucleotides read TGTGCCAGCAGCCACCCTGACAGGGACTCCTACGAGCAGTACTTC. Its protein product is CASSHPDRDSYEQYF.